A single sample is the source of the 6 T cell receptor beta chains below, sequenced in a study of blood T cells in healthy people across ages. The second PCR ran about 6 to 12 cycles with a sample-barcoded 5' primer and J-beta primers. One entry per CDR3 protein, called by TCRdb with MiXCR from the 5' RACE reads. The profile covers about 640,000 distinct CDR3 sequences, with approximately 50% appearing a single time and approximately 40% taken by the ten largest. The sequencing input was blood. The receptors originated from a man in his 60s in good health.

CDR3 DNA sequence: TGTGCCAGCAGCTCCCTCCTGAATGCGGACTACAATGAGCAGTTCTTC. Protein sequence: CASSSLLNADYNEQFF. The chain couples TRBV7-8 to TRBJ2-1; D uncertain. The ends were cut back, 4 bases at V and 3 bases at J, with 16 bases in the middle. This CDR3 spans 16 amino acids. Germline CDR1 reads SGHVS; CDR2 reads FQNEAQ.

This clonotype showed up just a few times. DNA of the CDR3: TGTGCCAGCAGGGCCGGGACAGGGGCCTCCCTCTACGAGCAGTACTTC. This translates into CASRAGTGASLYEQYF. V and J are TRBV7-2 and TRBJ2-7, with 10 bases fitting TRBD1. V trimming: 6 bases; J trimming: 3 bases; junction bases outside the gene matches: 11. This CDR3 comprises 16 residues. Germline CDR1 is SGHTA and CDR2 is FQGNSA.

The chain combines TRBV5-1 with TRBJ2-5, with D tentatively TRBD2 (6 bases). Trimming took off 0 bases at V and 1 base at J, with 10 bases between the two ends. Germline assignment: CDR1 SGHRS and CDR2 YFSETQ. The length of the CDR3 is 15 residues. The CDR3 bases are TGCGCCAGCAGCTTGGGGGGGGTATTCCAAGAGACCCAGTACTTC. This translates into CASSLGGVFQETQYF. Drawing the rest from reference TRBV5-1 and TRBJ2-5, the complete variable domain is KAGVTQTPRYLIKTRGQQVTLSCSPISGHRSVSWYQQTPGQGLQFLFEYFSETQRNKGNFPGRFSGRQFSNSRSEMNVSTLELGDSALYLCASSLGGVFQETQYFGPGTRLLVL.

This clonotype was observed many times. The J gene is TRBJ1-6, the V gene TRBV9; 8 bases are a match to TRBD1. The CDR3 is 15 residues long. The trim removed 6 bases at V and 7 bases at J, leaving 9 bases unmatched. The germline V gene has CDR1 SGDLS and CDR2 YYNGEE. DNA of the CDR3: TGTGCCAGCACCCAGGAGGACAGGGCCAATTCACCCCTCCACTTT. It encodes CASTQEDRANSPLHF. Filled out from reference TRBV9 and TRBJ1-6, the complete variable domain reads DSGVTQTPKHLITATGQRVTLRCSPRSGDLSVYWYQQSLDQGLQFLIQYYNGEERAKGNILERFSAQQFPDLHSELNLSSLELGDSALYFCASTQEDRANSPLHFGNGTRLTVT.

The chain combines TRBV3-1 with TRBJ1-1; the match to TRBD1 covers 8 bases. Germline V gene data show CDR1 as LGHDT and CDR2 as YNNKEL (reference sequence). This CDR3 has 14 residues. Trimming cost V 4 bases and J 9 bases; bases outside gene matches: 10. The CDR3 DNA reads as TGTGCCAGCAGCCCCCAGGACAGGGCCGGCCAAGCTTTCTTT. It specifies CASSPQDRAGQAFF.

This clonotype occurred once. V usage is TRBV12-3 or TRBV12-4 and J usage is TRBJ2-3; 9 bases fit TRBD1. Unmatched junction bases numbered 23, after V lost 7 bases and J lost 9 bases. The CDR3 length is 18 residues. The CDR3 coding sequence is TGTGCCAGCACCGCCAGCCCGGGACAGGGTTGGGGGCCGTTCACGCAGTATTTT. Its translation: CASTASPGQGWGPFTQYF.